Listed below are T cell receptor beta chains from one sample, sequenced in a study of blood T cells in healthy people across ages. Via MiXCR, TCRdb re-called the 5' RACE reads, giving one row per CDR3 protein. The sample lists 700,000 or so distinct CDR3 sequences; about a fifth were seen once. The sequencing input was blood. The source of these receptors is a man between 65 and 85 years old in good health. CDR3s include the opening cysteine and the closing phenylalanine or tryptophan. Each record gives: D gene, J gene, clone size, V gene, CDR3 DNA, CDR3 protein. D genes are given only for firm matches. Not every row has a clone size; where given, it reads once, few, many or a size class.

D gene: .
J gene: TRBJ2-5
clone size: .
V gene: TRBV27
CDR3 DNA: TGTGCCAGCAGCGAGGGTAACCAAGAGACCCAGTACTTC
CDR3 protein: CASSEGNQETQYF

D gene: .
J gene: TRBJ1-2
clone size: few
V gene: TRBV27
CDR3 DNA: TGTGCCAGCAGTTTTACTGGGTTGAGGTATGGCTACACCTTC
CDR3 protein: CASSFTGLRYGYTF

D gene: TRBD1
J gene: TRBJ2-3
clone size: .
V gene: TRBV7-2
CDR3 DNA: TGTGCCAGCAGCGCGAGACAGGGGACCACAGATACGCAGTATTTT
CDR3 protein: CASSARQGTTDTQYF

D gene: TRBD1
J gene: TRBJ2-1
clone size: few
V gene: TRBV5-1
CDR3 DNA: TGCGCCAGCAGACCGGACAGGGGGTTGAGTGAGCAGTTCTTC
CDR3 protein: CASRPDRGLSEQFF

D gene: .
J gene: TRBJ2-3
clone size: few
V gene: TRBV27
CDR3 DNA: TGTGCCAGCAGTTCTAGGGGGGCGGGAGATACGCAGTATTTT
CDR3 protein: CASSSRGAGDTQYF

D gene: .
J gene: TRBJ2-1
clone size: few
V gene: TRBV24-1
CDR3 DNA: TGTGCCACCAGTGATCCGAGGACCGGGACCCGTAATGAGCAGTTCTTC
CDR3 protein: CATSDPRTGTRNEQFF

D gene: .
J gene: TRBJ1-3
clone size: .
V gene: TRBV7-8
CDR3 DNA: TGTGCCAGCAGCAACGGACAGCCCTACTCTGGAAACACCATATATTTT
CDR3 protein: CASSNGQPYSGNTIYF

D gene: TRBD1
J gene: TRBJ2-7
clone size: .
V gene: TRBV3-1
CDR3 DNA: TGTGCCAGCAGTCCTAACAGGGGAGTAAGCTACGAGCAGTACTTC
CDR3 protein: CASSPNRGVSYEQYF

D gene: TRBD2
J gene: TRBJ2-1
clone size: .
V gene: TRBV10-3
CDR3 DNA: TGTGCCATCAGTGACGGGACTAGCGGATACAATGAGCAGTTCTTC
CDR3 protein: CAISDGTSGYNEQFF

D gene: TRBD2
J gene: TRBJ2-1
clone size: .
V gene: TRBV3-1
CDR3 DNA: TGTGCCAGCAGCCAAGAGCGGGGTCTAGCGGGAGGGTTCAATGAGCAGTTCTTC
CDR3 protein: CASSQERGLAGGFNEQFF

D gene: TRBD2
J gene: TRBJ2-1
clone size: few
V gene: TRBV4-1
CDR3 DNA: TGCGCCAGCAGCCGAGAGAATGTGGCTAGCGGGAGTGGTGAGCAGTTCTTC
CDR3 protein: CASSRENVASGSGEQFF

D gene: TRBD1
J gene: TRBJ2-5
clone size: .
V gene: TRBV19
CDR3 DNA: TGTGCCAGTAGTATCGACAGGGAAGAGCCCCAGTACTTC
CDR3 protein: CASSIDREEPQYF

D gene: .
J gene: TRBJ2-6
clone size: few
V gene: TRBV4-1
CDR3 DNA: TGCGCCAGCAGCCAAGATCTAGGCGGGGCCAACGTCCTGACTTTC
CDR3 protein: CASSQDLGGANVLTF

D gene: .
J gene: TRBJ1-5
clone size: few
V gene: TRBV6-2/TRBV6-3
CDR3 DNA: TGTGCCAGCAGTCTTACAGGGCTGGATCAGCCCCAGCATTTT
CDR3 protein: CASSLTGLDQPQHF